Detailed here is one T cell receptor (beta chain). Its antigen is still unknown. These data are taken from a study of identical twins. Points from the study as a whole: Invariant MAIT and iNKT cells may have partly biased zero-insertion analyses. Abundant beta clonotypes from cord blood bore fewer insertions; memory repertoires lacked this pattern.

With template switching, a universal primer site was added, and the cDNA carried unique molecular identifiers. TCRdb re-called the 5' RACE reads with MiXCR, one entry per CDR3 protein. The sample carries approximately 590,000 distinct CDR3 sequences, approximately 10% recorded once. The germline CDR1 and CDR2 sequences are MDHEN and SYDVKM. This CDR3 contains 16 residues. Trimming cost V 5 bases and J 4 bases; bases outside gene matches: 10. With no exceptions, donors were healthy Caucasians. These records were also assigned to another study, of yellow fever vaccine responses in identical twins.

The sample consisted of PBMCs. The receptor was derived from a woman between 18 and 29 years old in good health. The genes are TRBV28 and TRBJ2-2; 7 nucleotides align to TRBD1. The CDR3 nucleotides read TGTGCCAGCAGTCTCAGCGCGAAGGGGGCCACCGGGGAGCTGTTTTTT. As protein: CASSLSAKGATGELFF.